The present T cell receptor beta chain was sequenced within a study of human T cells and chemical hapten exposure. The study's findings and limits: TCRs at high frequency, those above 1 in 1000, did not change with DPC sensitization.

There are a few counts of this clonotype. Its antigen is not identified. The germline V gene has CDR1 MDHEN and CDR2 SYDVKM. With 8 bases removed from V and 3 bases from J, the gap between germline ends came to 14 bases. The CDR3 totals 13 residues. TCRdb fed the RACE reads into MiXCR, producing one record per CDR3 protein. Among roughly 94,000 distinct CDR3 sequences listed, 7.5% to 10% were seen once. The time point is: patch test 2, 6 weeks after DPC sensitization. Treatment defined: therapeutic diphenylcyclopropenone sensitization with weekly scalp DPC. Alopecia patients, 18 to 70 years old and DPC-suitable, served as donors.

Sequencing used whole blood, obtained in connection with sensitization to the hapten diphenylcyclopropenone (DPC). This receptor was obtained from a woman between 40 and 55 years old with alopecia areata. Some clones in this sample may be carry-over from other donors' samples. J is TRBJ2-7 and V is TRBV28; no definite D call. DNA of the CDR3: TGTGCCAGCTTTGAGAATCAGAGCTACGAGCAGTACTTC. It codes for CASFENQSYEQYF.